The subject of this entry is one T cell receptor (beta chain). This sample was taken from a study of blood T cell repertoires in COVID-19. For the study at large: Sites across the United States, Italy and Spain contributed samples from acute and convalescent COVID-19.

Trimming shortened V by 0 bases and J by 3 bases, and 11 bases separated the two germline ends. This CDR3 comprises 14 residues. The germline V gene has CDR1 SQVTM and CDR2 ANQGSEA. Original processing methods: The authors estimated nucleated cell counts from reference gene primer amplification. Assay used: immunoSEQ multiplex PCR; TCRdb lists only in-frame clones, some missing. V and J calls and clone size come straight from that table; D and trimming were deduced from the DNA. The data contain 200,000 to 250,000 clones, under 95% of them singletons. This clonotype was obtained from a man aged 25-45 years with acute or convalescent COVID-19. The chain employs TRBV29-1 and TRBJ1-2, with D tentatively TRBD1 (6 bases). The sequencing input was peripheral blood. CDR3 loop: CSVEDTGLDYGYTF. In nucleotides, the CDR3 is TGCAGCGTTGAAGATACAGGGTTGGACTATGGCTACACCTTC. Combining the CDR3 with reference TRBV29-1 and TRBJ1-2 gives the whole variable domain SAVISQKPSRDICQRGTSLTIQCQVDSQVTMMFWYRQQPGQSLTLIATANQGSEATYESGFVIDKFPISRPNLTFSTLTVSNMSPEDSSIYLCSVEDTGLDYGYTFGSGTRLTVV.